The 10 T cell receptor beta chains given below trace back to one sample, sequenced in a study of cytomegalovirus exposure and HLA in healthy donors. Primers included in the PCR were 60 Vbeta and 13 Jbeta primers. The data were produced by immunoSEQ multiplex PCR, yet TCRdb's version contains in-frame clones alone and is incomplete. This table holds 200,000 to 300,000 clones, 84% found once. Material for sequencing was PBMCs. Receptors originate from a woman in her thirties or forties in good health and CMV-seropositive.

This clone was seen just once. This chain links TRBV4-3 with TRBJ2-4; 9 nucleotides line up with TRBD2. Germline CDR1 and CDR2: LGHNA and YSLEER. This CDR3 region has 17 residues. V was clipped by 4 bases and J by 7 bases; unmatched bases: 14. CDR3 protein: CASSPEAGGPGGNIQYF. In DNA, the CDR3 is TGCGCCAGCAGCCCGGAGGCGGGAGGGCCGGGGGGGAACATTCAGTACTTC.

This chain uses TRBV30 with TRBJ2-1; TRBD2 agrees at 7 bases. The CDR3 covers 17 residues. Germline V CDR1 and CDR2: GTSNPN, SVGIG (reference sequence). Trimming removed 2 bases from V and 0 bases from J; junction bases left unmatched: 10. DNA for the CDR3: TGTGCCTGGAGTCCGTGGGGGGGTTTGAGCTCCTACAATGAGCAGTTCTTC. Protein product: CAWSPWGGLSSYNEQFF.

The chain employs TRBV6-5 and TRBJ2-1, with D unresolved. The CDR3 runs to 13 residues. V was clipped by 2 bases and J by 8 bases, with 10 bases between them. CDR1 and CDR2 (germline): MNHEY, SVGAGI. CDR3 coding DNA: TGTGCCAGCAGTTACCGGTCGAACCATGAGCAGTTCTTC. It encodes CASSYRSNHEQFF.

The V and J genes are TRBV27 and TRBJ2-1; a possible D gene is TRBD1 (6 bases). The CDR3 contains 14 residues. CDR1 is MNHEY and CDR2 is SMNVEV in the germline V gene (reference sequence). V lost 8 bases, J lost 0 bases, and 11 bases lay in between. CDR3 nucleotides: TGTGCCAGCTTAACAGGGAGCTCCTACAATGAGCAGTTCTTC. This gives the protein CASLTGSSYNEQFF.

This clone was seen a handful of times. The CDR3 reads CASSIRQGSEAFF. CDR3 bases: TGCGCCAGCAGCATTAGACAGGGCAGTGAAGCTTTCTTT. V is TRBV5-1 and J is TRBJ1-1, with 7 bases aligning to TRBD1. Germline assignment: CDR1 SGHRS and CDR2 YFSETQ. J was trimmed by 7 bases and V by 4 bases; bases with no gene match: 7. This CDR3 comprises 13 residues.

The chain couples TRBV19 to TRBJ2-7; TRBD1 is a possible D gene (5 bases). The CDR3 is made up of 14 amino acids. The germline CDR1 and CDR2 sequences are LNHDA and SQIVND (reference sequence). V gave up 7 bases and J gave up 0 bases, with 13 bases separating them. In DNA, the CDR3 is TGTGCCAGTAAAACAGGCACAAGCTCCTACGAGCAGTACTTC. It encodes CASKTGTSSYEQYF.

The CDR3 region is CASSIWEGPQYF. CDR3 in DNA: TGTGCCAGTAGTATATGGGAGGGTCCCCAGTACTTC. The chain joins TRBV19 to TRBJ2-5, with 7 nucleotides matching TRBD2. The CDR3 is 12 residues long. From germline, CDR1 is LNHDA and CDR2 SQIVND (reference sequence). V was pared by 2 bases and J by 9 bases, with 3 bases of the junction left unmatched. Complete variable domain (other parts from reference TRBV19 and TRBJ2-5): DGGITQSPKYLFRKEGQNVTLSCEQNLNHDAMYWYRQDPGQGLRLIYYSQIVNDFQKGDIAEGYSVSREKKESFPLTVTSAQKNPTAFYLCASSIWEGPQYFGPGTRLLVL.

The chain couples TRBV4-3 to TRBJ2-5, with D possibly being TRBD1 (6 bases). The CDR3 has 15 residues. Germline-derived CDR1 and CDR2 are LGHNA and YSLEER. Trimming took 0 bases from V and 4 from J, leaving 12 bases between them. DNA for the CDR3: TGCGCCAGCAGCCAAGATTGGCAGGGGCTAGAGACCCAGTACTTC. Translated: CASSQDWQGLETQYF.

V and J are TRBV28 and TRBJ1-6; D unclear. The CDR3 totals 13 residues. CDR1 MDHEN and CDR2 SYDVKM come from the germline V gene. Trimming took 1 base from V and 10 from J, leaving 8 bases between them. The CDR3 region has the DNA TGTGCCAGCAGTTTATCCGGGTACTCACCCCTCCACTTT. Amino acids: CASSLSGYSPLHF.

V usage is TRBV4-3 and J usage is TRBJ1-5, with TRBD1 matching over 8 bases. This CDR3 contains 15 residues. Germline V gene lookup returns CDR1 LGHNA and CDR2 YSLEER. V lost 0 bases, J lost 6 bases, and 4 bases stayed unmatched. The CDR3 coding sequence is TGCGCCAGCAGCCAAGACCGACAGGGGCCTCAGCCCCAGCATTTT. Residues: CASSQDRQGPQPQHF.